This TCR beta chain derives from a study of blood T cell repertoires in COVID-19. Whole-study context: The cDNA or gDNA used as material had been derived from T cells, B-cell-depleted T cells, or PBMCs.

Original processing methods: Amplified reference gene primers provided the basis for estimating nucleated cell counts. Method: immunoSEQ multiplex PCR; TCRdb's copy keeps in-frame clones and lacks some. The V and J calls and clone size are taken from that table; D and trimming were inferred from the DNA. The sample holds about 310,000 clones, around 89% seen once. CDR3 length: 13 residues. Germline CDR1 and CDR2: LNHDA and SQIVND (reference sequence). Trimming stripped 7 bases from V and 6 bases from J, with 12 bases between. Participants spanned ages about 18 to 100 years and resided in 20 to 30 US areas. Clinical history as reported by participants underpinned cohort assignment.

The TCR originated in a woman between 35 and 50 years old who had recovered from COVID-19. Sequencing was done on a sample of PBMCs or T cells enriched from blood (not recorded which). The rearrangement uses TRBV19 and TRBJ1-4, with TRBD1 as a possible D gene (5 bases). CDR3 in amino acids: CASTLTGDEKLFF. The DNA of the CDR3 is TGTGCCAGTACCCTCACAGGTGATGAAAAACTGTTTTTT.